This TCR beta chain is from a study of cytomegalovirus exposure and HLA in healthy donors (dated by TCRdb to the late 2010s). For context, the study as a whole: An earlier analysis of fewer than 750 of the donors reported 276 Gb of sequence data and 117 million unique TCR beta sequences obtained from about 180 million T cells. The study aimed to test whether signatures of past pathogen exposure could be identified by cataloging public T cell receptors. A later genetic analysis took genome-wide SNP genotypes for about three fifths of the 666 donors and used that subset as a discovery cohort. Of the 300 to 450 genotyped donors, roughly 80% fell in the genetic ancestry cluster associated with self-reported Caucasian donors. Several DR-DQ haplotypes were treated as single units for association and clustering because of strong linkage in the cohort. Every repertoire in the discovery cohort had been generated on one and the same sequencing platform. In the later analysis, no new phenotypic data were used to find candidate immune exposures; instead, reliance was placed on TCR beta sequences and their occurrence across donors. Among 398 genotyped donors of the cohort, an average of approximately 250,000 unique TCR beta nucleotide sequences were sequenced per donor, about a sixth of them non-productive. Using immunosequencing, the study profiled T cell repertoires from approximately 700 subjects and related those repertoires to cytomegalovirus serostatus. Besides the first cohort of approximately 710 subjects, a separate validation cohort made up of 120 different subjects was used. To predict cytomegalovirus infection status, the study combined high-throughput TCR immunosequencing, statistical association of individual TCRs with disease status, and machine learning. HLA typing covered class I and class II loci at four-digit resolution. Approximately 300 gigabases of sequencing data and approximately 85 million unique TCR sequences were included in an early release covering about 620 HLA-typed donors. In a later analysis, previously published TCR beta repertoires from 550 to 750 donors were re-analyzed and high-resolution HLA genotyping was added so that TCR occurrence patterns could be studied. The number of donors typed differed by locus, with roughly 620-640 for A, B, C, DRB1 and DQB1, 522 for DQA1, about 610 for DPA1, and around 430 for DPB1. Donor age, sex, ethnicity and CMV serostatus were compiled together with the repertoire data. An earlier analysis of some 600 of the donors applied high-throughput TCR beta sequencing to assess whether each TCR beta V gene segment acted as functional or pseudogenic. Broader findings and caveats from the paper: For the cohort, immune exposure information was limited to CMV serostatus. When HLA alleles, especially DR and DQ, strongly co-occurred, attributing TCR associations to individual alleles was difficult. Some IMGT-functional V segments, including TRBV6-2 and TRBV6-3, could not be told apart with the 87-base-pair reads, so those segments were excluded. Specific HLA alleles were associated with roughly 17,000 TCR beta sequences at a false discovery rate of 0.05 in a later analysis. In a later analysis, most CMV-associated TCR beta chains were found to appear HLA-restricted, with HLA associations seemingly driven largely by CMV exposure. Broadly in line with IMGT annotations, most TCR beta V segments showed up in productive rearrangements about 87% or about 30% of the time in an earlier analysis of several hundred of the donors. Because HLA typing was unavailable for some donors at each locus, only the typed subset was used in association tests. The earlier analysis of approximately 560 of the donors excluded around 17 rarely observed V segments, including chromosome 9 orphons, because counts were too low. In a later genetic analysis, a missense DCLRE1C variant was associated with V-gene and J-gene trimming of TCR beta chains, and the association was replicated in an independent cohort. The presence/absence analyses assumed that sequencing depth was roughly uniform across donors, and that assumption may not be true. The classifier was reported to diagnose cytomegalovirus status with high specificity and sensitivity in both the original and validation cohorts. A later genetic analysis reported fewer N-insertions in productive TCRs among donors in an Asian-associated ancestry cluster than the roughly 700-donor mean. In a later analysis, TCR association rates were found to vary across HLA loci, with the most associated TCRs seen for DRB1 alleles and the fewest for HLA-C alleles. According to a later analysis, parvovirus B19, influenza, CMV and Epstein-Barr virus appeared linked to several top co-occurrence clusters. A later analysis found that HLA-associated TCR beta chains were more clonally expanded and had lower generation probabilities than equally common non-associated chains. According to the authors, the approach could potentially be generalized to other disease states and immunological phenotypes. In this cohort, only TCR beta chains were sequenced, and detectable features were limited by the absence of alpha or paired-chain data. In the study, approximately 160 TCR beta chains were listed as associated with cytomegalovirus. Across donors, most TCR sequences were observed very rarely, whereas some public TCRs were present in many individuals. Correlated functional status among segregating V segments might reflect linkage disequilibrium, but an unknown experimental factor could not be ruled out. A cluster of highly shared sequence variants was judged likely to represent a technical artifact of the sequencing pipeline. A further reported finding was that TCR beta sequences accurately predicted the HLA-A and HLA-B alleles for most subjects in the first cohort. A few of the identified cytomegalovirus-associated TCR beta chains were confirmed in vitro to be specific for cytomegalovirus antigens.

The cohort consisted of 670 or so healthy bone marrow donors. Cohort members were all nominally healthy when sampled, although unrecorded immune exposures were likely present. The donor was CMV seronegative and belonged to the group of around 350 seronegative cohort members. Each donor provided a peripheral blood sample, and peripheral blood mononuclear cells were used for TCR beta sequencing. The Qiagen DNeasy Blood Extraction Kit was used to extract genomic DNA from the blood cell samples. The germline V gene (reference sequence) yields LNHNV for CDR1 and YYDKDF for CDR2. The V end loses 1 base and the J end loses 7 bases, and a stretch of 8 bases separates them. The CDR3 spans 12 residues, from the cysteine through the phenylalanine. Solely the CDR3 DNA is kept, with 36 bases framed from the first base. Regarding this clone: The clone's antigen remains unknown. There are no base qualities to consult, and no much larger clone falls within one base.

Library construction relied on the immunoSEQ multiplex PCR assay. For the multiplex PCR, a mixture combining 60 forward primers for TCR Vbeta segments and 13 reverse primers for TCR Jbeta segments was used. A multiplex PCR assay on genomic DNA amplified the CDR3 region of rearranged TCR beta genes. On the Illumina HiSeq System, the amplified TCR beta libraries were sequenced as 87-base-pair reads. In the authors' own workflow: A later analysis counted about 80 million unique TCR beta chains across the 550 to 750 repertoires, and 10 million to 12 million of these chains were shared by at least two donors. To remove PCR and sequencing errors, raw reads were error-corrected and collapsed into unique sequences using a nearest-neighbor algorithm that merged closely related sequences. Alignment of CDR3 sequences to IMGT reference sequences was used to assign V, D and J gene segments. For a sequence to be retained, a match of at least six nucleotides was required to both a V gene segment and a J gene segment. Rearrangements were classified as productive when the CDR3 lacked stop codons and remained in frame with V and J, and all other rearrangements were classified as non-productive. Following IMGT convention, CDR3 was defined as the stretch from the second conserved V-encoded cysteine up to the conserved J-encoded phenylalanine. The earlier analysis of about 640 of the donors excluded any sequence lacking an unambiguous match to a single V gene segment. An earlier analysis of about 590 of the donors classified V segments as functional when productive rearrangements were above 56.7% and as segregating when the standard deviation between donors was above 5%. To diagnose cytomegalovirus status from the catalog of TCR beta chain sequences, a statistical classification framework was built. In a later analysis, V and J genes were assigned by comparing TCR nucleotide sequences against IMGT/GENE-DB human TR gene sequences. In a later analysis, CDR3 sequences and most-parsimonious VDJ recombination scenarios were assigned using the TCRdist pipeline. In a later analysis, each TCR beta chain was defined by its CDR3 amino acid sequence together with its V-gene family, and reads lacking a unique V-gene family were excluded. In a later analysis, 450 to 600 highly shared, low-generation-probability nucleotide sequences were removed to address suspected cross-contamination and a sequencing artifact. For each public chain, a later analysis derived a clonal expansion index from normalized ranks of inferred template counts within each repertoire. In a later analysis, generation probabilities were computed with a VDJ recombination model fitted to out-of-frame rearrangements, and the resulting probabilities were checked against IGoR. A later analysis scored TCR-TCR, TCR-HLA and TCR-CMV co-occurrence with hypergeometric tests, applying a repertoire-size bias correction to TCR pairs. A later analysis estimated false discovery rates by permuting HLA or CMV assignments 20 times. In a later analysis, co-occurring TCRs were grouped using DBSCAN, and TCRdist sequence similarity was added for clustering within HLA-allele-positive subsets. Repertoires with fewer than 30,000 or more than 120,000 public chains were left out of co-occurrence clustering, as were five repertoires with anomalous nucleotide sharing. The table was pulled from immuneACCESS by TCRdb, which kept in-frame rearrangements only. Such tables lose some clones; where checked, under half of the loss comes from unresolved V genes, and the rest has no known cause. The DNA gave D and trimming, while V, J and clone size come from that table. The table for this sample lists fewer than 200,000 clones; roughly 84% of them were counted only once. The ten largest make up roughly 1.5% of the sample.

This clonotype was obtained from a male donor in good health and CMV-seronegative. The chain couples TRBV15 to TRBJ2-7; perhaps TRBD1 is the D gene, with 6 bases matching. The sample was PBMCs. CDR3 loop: CATSRARGEQYF. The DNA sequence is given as TGTGCCACCAGCAGAGCCAGGGGAGAGCAGTACTTC.